The 20 T cell receptor beta chains below all came from one sample that was sequenced in a study of tumor and adjacent non-tumor tissue in lung cancer (dated by TCRdb to about 2018). RNA was isolated from bulk, unsorted tissue, and RNA quality was assessed with a NanoDrop ND-1000 and an Agilent 2100. For the normal lung samples, distant non-tumor tissue was collected more than 3 cm away from the tumor edge. Libraries were built with multiplex PCR. These reads were obtained on an Illumina HiSeq 2500. TCRbeta libraries were constructed through three rounds of nested PCR with primers (Table S4) according to protocols modified from ARM-PCR. In TCRdb, the public reads were trimmed at Q25 with fastp and aligned with MiXCR, with productive beta chains retained. CDR3 protein duplicates are merged, each entry listing the most common genes and DNA. Recorded for this sample are about 110,000 distinct CDR3 sequences; 62% of them occurred a single time. The ten largest account for 15% to 20% of the sample.

Sequenced: distant non-tumor lung tissue. These receptors were collected from a man aged 55 to 69 with non-small cell lung cancer.

This clonotype was detected a few times. A read error is possible here, since a much larger clone lies one base away. The chain combines TRBV12-3 or TRBV12-4 with TRBJ2-1; 12 bases fit TRBD2. V was pared by 3 bases and J by 7 bases, with 1 base of the junction left unmatched. The CDR3 is made up of 14 amino acids. CDR3 coding DNA: TGTGCCAGCAGTTTGACTAGCGGGGGTAATGAGCAGTTCTTC. Amino acids: CASSLTSGGNEQFF.

A word on this clonotype: Relative to the germline gene, one junction end is altered; a read error may explain this. V usage is TRBV6-1 and J usage is TRBJ2-3, with TRBD2 matching 9 bases. The CDR3 spans 17 residues. Germline CDR1 MNHNS, CDR2 SASEGT. In DNA, the CDR3 is TGTACCAGCAGTGAAATAGCGGGAGCCCCTCGCACAGATACGCAGTATTTT. It specifies CTSSEIAGAPRTDTQYF.

This clonotype was recorded many times. V gene TRBV7-8 combines with J gene TRBJ2-1; 8 nucleotides align to TRBD2. The V segment lost 1 base and the J segment 6 bases; nucleotides outside the gene matches: 2. CDR3 length equals 14 residues. Germline assignment: CDR1 SGHVS and CDR2 FQNEAQ. The CDR3: CASSLGLAGNEQFF. The CDR3 nucleotides read TGTGCCAGCAGCTTAGGGCTAGCGGGCAATGAGCAGTTCTTC. The full variable domain, with the rest looked up from reference TRBV7-8 and TRBJ2-1, is GAGVSQSPRYKVAKRGQDVALRCDPISGHVSLFWYQQALGQGPEFLTYFQNEAQLDKSGLPSDRFFAERPEGSVSTLKIQRTQQEDSAVYLCASSLGLAGNEQFFGPGTRLTVL.

To note about this clonotype: The junction departs from the called germline gene at one end, perhaps through a read error. The chain is built from TRBV6-2 or TRBV6-3 and TRBJ2-2; D is possibly TRBD1 or TRBD2 (5 bases each). The CDR3 is 13 residues long. Looked up from germline, CDR1 is MNHEY and CDR2 is SVGEGT. The CDR3 loop is CASSSREIGELFF. The DNA for the CDR3 is TGTGCCAGCAGCTCCAGGGAAATCGGGGAGCTATTTTTT.

The chain recombines TRBV11-3 with TRBJ2-1; 7 nucleotides line up with TRBD2. This CDR3 has 11 amino acids. V was clipped by 9 bases and J by 12 bases; unmatched bases: 8. The germline gives CDR1 SGHNT, CDR2 YENEEA. In DNA, the CDR3 is TGTGCCAGGAGCGGGGCGCATGCGCAGTTCTTC. This encodes CARSGAHAQFF.

Notes on this clonotype: The CDR3 end shows no conserved phenylalanine or tryptophan, and so a read error is likely. This chain joins TRBV11-2 and TRBJ2-3; the match to TRBD1 covers 11 bases. Germline assignment: CDR1 SGHAT and CDR2 FQNNGV. V was clipped by 9 bases and J by 4 bases; unmatched bases: 15. This CDR3 has 17 amino acids. The CDR3 region is CASSTERTGGAADTQYS. The CDR3 bases are TGTGCCAGTAGCACAGAAAGGACAGGGGGCGCAGCAGATACGCAGTATTCT.

V usage is TRBV10-3 and J usage is TRBJ2-5; the match to TRBD1 covers 12 bases. The V gene's germline CDR1 is ENHRY and CDR2 SYGVKD. The CDR3 length is 15 residues. The CDR3 region is CVTSRDRGLQETQYF. CDR3 bases: TGTGTTACAAGTCGGGACAGGGGGCTTCAAGAGACCCAGTACTTC.

On this clonotype: Here the CDR3 omits its conserved ending phenylalanine or tryptophan, so a read error is the likely source. The chain uses TRBV29-1 and TRBJ2-1; TRBD2 matches at 7 bases. The CDR3 contains 17 residues. Trimming at V came to 4 bases and at J to 1 base, leaving 13 bases not matched to a gene. Germline-derived CDR1 and CDR2 are SQVTM and ANQGSEA. In DNA form, the CDR3 reads TGCAGCGTTGCAAGGCCGTCTAGCGGAAGGTCCTACAATGAGCAGTTCCTC. Its protein product is CSVARPSSGRSYNEQFL.

For this clonotype: A clone one base away is much larger, so this may be a read error. The chain combines TRBV20-1 with TRBJ2-3, with D uncertain. This CDR3 has 14 amino acids. V was trimmed by 6 bases and J by 2 bases, leaving 15 bases between them. CDR1 and CDR2 from the germline V gene are DFQATT and SNEGSKA (reference sequence). The CDR3 DNA is TGCAGTGCGAATTCCGGATGCAACACAGATACGCAGTATTTT. Encoded protein: CSANSGCNTDTQYF.

This clonotype was detected ten times or more. A much larger clonotype is one base distant, so this may be a read error. As DNA, the CDR3 is TGTGCCAGCAGCTTTGAAACGACGGAAAATAATCCACCCCTCCACTTT. Protein product: CASSFETTENNPPLHF. This chain links TRBV11-3 with TRBJ1-6; no clear D. Germline V gene sequence: CDR1 SGHNT, CDR2 YENEEA. The CDR3 runs 16 residues.

This clonotype was counted a few times. The chain carries TRBV20-1 and TRBJ1-1; D may be TRBD1 (5 bases). Germline lookup yields CDR1 DFQATT and CDR2 SNEGSKA (reference sequence). Trimming shortened V by 6 bases and J by 5 bases, and 22 bases separated the two germline ends. The CDR3 consists of 15 residues. The CDR3 nucleotides are TGCAGTGCGACGAACAGCGGCGGTGGGGGGACTGAAGCTTTCTTT. This encodes CSATNSGGGGTEAFF.

As regards this clonotype: Germline is not matched at one junction end, which may reflect a read error. CDR3 amino acids: CSLESGQAYDYAF. The CDR3 region has the DNA TGCAGCCTTGAGTCGGGACAGGCCTATGACTACGCCTTC. V is TRBV29-1 and J is TRBJ1-2; 8 bases match TRBD1. In germline, CDR1 is SQVTM, CDR2 ANQGSEA. This CDR3 contains 13 residues.

In its sample, this clonotype was seen many times. The gene calls are TRBV4-1 and TRBJ1-4; D is perhaps TRBD1 (6 bases). Trimming removed 0 bases at V and 7 bases at J, with 12 bases between. CDR1 is MGHRA and CDR2 is YSYEKL in the germline V gene. This CDR3 comprises 15 residues. CDR3: CASSQDRGDGEKLFF. CDR3 DNA: TGCGCCAGCAGCCAAGACAGGGGCGATGGTGAAAAACTGTTTTTT.

This clonotype has at least ten counts. This sequence joins TRBV20-1 and TRBJ2-1, with TRBD2 as a possible D gene (6 bases). Germline lookup yields CDR1 DFQATT and CDR2 SNEGSKA (reference sequence). CDR3 size: 15 residues. Trimming left V 0 bases short and J 1 base short, with 10 bases between. CDR3 bases: TGCAGTGCTAGAGATCTACGGGGGTCCTACAATGAGCAGTTCTTC. It encodes CSARDLRGSYNEQFF.

Points on this clonotype: This sequence may be a read error, since a much larger clone differs from it by one base. The chain recombines TRBV5-1 with TRBJ2-1, with D unclear. Deletions cut 1 base from V and 0 bases from J, with 11 bases between. The germline V gene encodes CDR1 SGHRS and CDR2 YFSETQ. The CDR3 has 16 residues. The CDR3 nucleotides are TGCGCCAGCAGCTTGCAGGTGATTAGCTCCTACAATGAGCAGTTCTTC. Its protein product is CASSLQVISSYNEQFF.

The gene calls are TRBV6-1 and TRBJ2-3; 9 nucleotides match TRBD2. The length of the CDR3 is 16 residues. In germline, CDR1 is MNHNS, CDR2 SASEGT. J was trimmed by 6 bases and V by 3 bases; bases with no gene match: 10. The CDR3 DNA reads TGTGCCAGCAGTGATAAAGTTGCTAGCGGGGCCGATACGCAGTATTTT. Amino acids: CASSDKVASGADTQYF.

The chain couples TRBV5-1 to TRBJ1-1; D is ambiguous. CDR3 size: 17 residues. V dropped 1 base and J dropped 1 base, with 17 bases sitting between them. Germline V gives CDR1 SGHRS, CDR2 YFSETQ. CDR3 residues: CASSLTGGVLGNTEAFF. The DNA for the CDR3 is TGCGCCAGCAGCTTGACGGGCGGCGTTCTGGGGAACACTGAAGCTTTCTTT.

With regard to this clonotype: Without the conserved terminal phenylalanine or tryptophan, this CDR3 likely stems from a read error. The CDR3 here is CASSQSGLDNNEQFS. In nucleotides, the CDR3 is TGTGCCAGCTCACAGTCGGGACTAGACAACAATGAGCAGTTCTCC. The gene calls are TRBV18 and TRBJ2-1; the match to TRBD2 covers 8 bases. The CDR3 is made up of 15 amino acids. With V trimmed by 4 bases and J by 5 bases, 7 bases remained unmatched. In germline, CDR1 is KGHSH, CDR2 LQKENI.

This clonotype appeared many times. The J gene is TRBJ2-7, the V gene TRBV28; 7 bases map to TRBD1. Germline assignment: CDR1 MDHEN and CDR2 SYDVKM. CDR3 length: 15 amino acids. J gave up 2 bases and V 5 bases, and 9 bases lay outside the gene matches. CDR3 protein: CASSGSGDRTYEQYF. Here the CDR3 DNA reads TGTGCCAGCAGTGGGAGTGGGGACAGAACCTACGAGCAGTACTTC.

Ten or more counts support this clonotype. The chain recombines TRBV29-1 with TRBJ2-2; 9 nucleotides match TRBD1. The V gene's germline CDR1 is SQVTM and CDR2 ANQGSEA. The CDR3 totals 15 residues. V lost 5 bases and J lost 3; bases outside the gene matches: 7. The CDR3 DNA follows: TGCAGCGTTCCCGGGACAGGGTTACACACCGGGGAGCTGTTTTTT. Residues: CSVPGTGLHTGELFF.